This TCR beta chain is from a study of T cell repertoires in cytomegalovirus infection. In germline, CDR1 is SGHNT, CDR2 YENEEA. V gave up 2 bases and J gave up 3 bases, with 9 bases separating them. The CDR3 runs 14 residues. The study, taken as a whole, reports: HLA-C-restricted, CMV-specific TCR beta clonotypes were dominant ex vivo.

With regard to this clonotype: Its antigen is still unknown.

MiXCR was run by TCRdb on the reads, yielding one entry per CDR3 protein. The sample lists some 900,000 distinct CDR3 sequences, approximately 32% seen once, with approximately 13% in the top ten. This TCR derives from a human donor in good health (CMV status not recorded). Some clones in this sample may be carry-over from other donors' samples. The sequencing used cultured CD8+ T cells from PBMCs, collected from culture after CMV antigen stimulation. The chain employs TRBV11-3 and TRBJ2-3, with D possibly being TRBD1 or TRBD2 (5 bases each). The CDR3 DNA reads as TGTGCCAGCAGCTTATGGGACGGGACAGATACGCAGTATTTT. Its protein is CASSLWDGTDTQYF.